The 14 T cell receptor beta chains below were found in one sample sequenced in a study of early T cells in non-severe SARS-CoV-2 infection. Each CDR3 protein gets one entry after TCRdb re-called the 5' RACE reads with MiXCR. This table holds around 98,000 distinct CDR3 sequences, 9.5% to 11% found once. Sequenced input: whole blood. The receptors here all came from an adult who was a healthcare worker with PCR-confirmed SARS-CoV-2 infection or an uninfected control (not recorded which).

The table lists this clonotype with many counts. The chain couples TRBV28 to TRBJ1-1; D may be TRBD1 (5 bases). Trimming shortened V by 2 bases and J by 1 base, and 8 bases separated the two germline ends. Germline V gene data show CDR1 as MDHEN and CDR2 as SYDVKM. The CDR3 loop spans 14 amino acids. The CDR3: CASSLMGGNTEAFF. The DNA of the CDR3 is TGTGCCAGCAGTTTAATGGGGGGGAACACTGAAGCTTTCTTT.

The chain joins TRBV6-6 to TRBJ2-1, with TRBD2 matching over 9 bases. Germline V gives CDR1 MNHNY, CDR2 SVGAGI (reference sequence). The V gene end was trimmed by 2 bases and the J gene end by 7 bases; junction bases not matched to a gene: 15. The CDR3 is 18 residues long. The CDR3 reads CASSYPLYSGSEENEQFF. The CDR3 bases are TGTGCCAGCAGTTACCCGCTGTATAGCGGGAGCGAAGAAAATGAGCAGTTCTTC.

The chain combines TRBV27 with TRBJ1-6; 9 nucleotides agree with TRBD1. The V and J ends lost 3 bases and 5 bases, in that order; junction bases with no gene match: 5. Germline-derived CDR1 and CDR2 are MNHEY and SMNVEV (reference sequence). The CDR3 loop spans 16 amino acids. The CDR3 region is CASSFNRGRNNSPLHF. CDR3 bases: TGTGCCAGCAGTTTCAACAGGGGGCGGAATAATTCACCCCTCCACTTT.

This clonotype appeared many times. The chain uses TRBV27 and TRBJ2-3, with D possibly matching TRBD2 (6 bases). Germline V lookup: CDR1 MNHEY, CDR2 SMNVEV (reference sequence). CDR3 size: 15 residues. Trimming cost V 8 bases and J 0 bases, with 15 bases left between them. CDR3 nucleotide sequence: TGTGCCAGCTGGGGGGTAGGGGCTAGCACAGATACGCAGTATTTT. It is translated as CASWGVGASTDTQYF.

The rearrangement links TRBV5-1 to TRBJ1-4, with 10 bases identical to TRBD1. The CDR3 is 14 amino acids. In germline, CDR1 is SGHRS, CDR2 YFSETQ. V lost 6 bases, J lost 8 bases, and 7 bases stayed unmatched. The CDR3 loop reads CASTLTGGYEKLFF. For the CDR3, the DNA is TGCGCCAGCACCCTGACAGGGGGCTACGAAAAACTGTTTTTT.

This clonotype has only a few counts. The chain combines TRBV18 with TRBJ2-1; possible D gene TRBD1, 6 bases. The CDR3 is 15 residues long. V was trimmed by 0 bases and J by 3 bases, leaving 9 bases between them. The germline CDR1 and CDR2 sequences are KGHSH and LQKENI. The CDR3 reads CASSPPGTSYNEQFF. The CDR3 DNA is TGTGCCAGCTCACCACCGGGGACAAGCTACAATGAGCAGTTCTTC.

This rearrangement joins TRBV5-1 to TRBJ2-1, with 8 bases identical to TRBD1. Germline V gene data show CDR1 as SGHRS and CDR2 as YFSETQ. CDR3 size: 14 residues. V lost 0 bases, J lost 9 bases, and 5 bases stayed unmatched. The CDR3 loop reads CASSLGQGAREQFF. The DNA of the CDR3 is TGCGCCAGCAGCTTGGGCCAGGGGGCGCGTGAGCAGTTCTTC.

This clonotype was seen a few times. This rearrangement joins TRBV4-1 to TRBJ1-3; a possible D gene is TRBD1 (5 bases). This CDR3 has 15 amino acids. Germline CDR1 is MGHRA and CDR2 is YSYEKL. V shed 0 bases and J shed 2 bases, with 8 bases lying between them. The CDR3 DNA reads TGCGCCAGCAGCCAAGATGGAGGGGCTGGAAACACCATATATTTT. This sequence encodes CASSQDGGAGNTIYF.

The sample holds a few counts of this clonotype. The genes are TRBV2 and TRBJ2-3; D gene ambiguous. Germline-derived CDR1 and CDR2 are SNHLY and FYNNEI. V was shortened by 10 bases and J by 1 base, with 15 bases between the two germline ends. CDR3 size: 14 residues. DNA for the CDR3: TGTGCCACCCGACTCGACCACGGCACAGATACGCAGTATTTT. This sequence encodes CATRLDHGTDTQYF.

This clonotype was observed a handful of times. The CDR3 bases are TGTGCCACCAGTGATTTGCAGGCTAGCGGGGGGCGCGAGGAGCAGTTCTTC. It encodes CATSDLQASGGREEQFF. The chain links TRBV24-1 to TRBJ2-1; 11 bases line up with TRBD2. Germline V gene sequence: CDR1 KGHDR, CDR2 SFDVKD. CDR3 length equals 17 residues. The J segment lost 10 bases and the V segment lost 0 bases, leaving 10 bases of the junction unmatched.

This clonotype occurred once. The CDR3 loop reads CASSQATPGLAEPYNEQFF. In DNA form, the CDR3 reads TGTGCCAGCAGTCAGGCGACGCCGGGACTAGCGGAACCCTACAATGAGCAGTTCTTC. The chain has TRBV6-5 and TRBJ2-1; 11 bases map to TRBD2. The length of the CDR3 is 19 residues. After removal of 5 bases from V and 2 bases from J, the junction contained 14 bases not matched to a gene. Germline CDR1 MNHEY, CDR2 SVGAGI.

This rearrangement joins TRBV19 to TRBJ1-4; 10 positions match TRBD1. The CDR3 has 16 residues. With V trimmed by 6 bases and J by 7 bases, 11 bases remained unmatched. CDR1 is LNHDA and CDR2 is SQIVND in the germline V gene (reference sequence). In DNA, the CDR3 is TGTGCCAGTAGACAATTCACCGGGACAGGGGCTGAAAAACTGTTTTTT. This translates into CASRQFTGTGAEKLFF.

Here the CDR3 DNA reads TGTGCCAGCAGCCTGAGGACACGGACTAATGAAAAACTGTTTTTT. Its protein is CASSLRTRTNEKLFF. The gene calls are TRBV3-1 and TRBJ1-4, with D maybe TRBD1 (5 bases). CDR1 LGHDT and CDR2 YNNKEL come from the germline V gene (reference sequence). The CDR3 has 15 amino acids. V lost 4 bases and J lost 2, with 11 bases in between. Together with reference TRBV3-1 and TRBJ1-4, the CDR3 gives the full variable domain: DTAVSQTPKYLVTQMGNDKSIKCEQNLGHDTMYWYKQDSKKFLKIMFSYNNKELIINETVPNRFSPKSPDKAHLNLHINSLELGDSAVYFCASSLRTRTNEKLFFGSGTQLSVL.

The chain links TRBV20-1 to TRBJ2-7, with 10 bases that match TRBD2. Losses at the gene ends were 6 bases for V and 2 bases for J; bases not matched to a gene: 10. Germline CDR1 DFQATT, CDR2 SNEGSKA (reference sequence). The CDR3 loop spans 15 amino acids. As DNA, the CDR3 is TGCAGTGCCCCCGGACTAGCGGAACCGACCTACGAGCAGTACTTC. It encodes CSAPGLAEPTYEQYF.